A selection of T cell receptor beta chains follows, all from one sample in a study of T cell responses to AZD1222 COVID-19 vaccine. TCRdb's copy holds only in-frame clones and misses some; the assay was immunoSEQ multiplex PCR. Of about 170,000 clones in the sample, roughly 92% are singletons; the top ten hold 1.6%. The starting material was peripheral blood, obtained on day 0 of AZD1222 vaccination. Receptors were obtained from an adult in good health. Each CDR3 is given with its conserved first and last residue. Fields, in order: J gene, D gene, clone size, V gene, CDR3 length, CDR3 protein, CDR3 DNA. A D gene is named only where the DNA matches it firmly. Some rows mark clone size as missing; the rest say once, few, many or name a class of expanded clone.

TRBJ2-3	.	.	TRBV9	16	CASSVELGTRTDTQYF	TGTGCCAGCAGCGTGGAACTCGGTACCCGCACAGATACGCAGTATTTT
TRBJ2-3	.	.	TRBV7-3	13	CASSPGAVNTQYF	TGTGCCAGCAGCCCAGGGGCGGTGAATACGCAGTATTTT
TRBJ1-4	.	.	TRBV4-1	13	CASSPVTNEKLFF	TGCGCCAGCAGCCCTGTAACTAATGAAAAACTGTTTTTT
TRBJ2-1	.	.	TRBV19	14	CASSRGDTVDEQFF	TGTGCCAGTAGCCGCGGAGACACAGTAGATGAGCAGTTCTTC
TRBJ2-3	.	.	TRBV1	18	CTSSQDSLLAYPADTQYF	TGCACCAGCAGCCAAGATTCCCTACTAGCGTATCCGGCAGATACGCAGTATTTT
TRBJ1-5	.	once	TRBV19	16	CASNAVGGGRHQPQHF	TGTGCCAGTAATGCGGTTGGGGGGGGCCGACATCAGCCCCAGCATTTT
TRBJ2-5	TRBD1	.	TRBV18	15	CASSPGQGASETQYF	TGTGCCAGCTCACCCGGACAGGGGGCTAGTGAGACCCAGTACTTC
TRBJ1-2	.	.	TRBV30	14	CAWSRVGAHYGYTF	TGTGCCTGGAGTCGCGTGGGGGCACACTATGGCTACACCTTC
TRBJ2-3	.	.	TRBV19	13	CASAPENTDTQYF	TGTGCCAGTGCACCTGAAAACACAGATACGCAGTATTTT
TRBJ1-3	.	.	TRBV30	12	CAWSPTRGPIYF	TGTGCCTGGAGCCCTACACGCGGCCCCATATATTTT
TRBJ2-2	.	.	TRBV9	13	CASSTSVTGELFF	TGTGCCAGCAGCACCTCTGTGACCGGGGAGCTGTTTTTT
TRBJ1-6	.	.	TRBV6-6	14	CASNPWVTDSPLHF	TGTGCCAGCAACCCGTGGGTTACGGATTCACCCCTCCACTTT
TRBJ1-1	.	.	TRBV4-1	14	CASSPGDGSTEAFF	TGCGCCAGCAGCCCTGGGGACGGGTCCACTGAAGCTTTCTTT